The 30 T cell receptor beta chains below all came from one sample that was sequenced in a study of control samples from healthy donors and cancer patients. Produced via immunoSEQ multiplex PCR; TCRdb's table is partial and in-frame only. The sample has more than 95,000 clones, roughly 84% seen once. Sequences were obtained from blood. These receptors all come from a man aged 40-50 years in good health.

The chain is built from TRBV6-6 and TRBJ2-7, with 8 positions matching TRBD2. Looked up from germline, CDR1 is MNHNY and CDR2 is SVGAGI (reference sequence). V gave up 2 bases and J gave up 7 bases; unmatched junction bases: 10. CDR3 length: 15 residues. This chain's CDR3 is CASSYLGGGTGEQYF. In DNA, the CDR3 is TGTGCCAGCAGTTACCTCGGCGGGGGGACGGGGGAGCAGTACTTC.

This rearrangement joins TRBV5-1 to TRBJ2-1, with D uncertain. V dropped 4 bases and J dropped 0 bases, with 11 bases sitting between them. Germline V lookup: CDR1 SGHRS, CDR2 YFSETQ. CDR3 length: 15 residues. The CDR3 loop reads CASSQDTNSYNEQFF. The CDR3 region has the DNA TGCGCCAGCAGCCAAGACACCAACTCCTACAATGAGCAGTTCTTC.

The chain recombines TRBV7-9 with TRBJ1-5; D may be TRBD1 (5 bases). V lost 4 bases, J lost 5 bases, and 12 bases lay in between. Looked up from germline, CDR1 is SEHNR and CDR2 is FQNEAQ (reference sequence). This CDR3 comprises 14 residues. CDR3 residues: CASSSLGVHQPQHF. The CDR3 bases are TGTGCCAGCAGCTCCTTAGGGGTCCATCAGCCCCAGCATTTT.

The rearrangement links TRBV6-2 or TRBV6-3 to TRBJ2-7; the D is unclear. Germline assignment: CDR1 MNHEY and CDR2 SVGEGT. The CDR3 is 16 amino acids. The V end lost 2 bases, the J end lost 2 bases, and 16 bases lay between the germline ends. The CDR3 nucleotides are TGTGCCAGCAGTTACCCTCGGGCCGGCGGAACCTACGAGCAGTACTTC. Its translation is CASSYPRAGGTYEQYF.

This rearrangement joins TRBV6-5 to TRBJ2-7; 8 nucleotides agree with TRBD2. The germline CDR1 and CDR2 sequences are MNHEY and SVGAGI. The CDR3 contains 16 residues. After removal of 2 bases from V and 2 bases from J, the junction contained 8 bases not matched to a gene. This CDR3 reads CASSYTTTGGAYEQYF. DNA for the CDR3: TGTGCCAGCAGTTACACGACGACGGGGGGGGCCTACGAGCAGTACTTC.

The chain combines TRBV7-3 with TRBJ1-1, with D possibly being TRBD1 (6 bases). Germline CDR1 reads SGHTA; CDR2 reads FQGTGA. The CDR3 totals 15 residues. V was clipped by 5 bases and J by 2 bases, with 15 bases between them. CDR3 in DNA: TGTGCCAGCAGCATATACCCGGGACAAAACACTGAAGCTTTCTTT. Its protein is CASSIYPGQNTEAFF.

The chain employs TRBV5-1 and TRBJ1-5; D gene unclear. V lost 2 bases and J 0 bases, leaving 0 bases between the germline ends. Germline CDR1 SGHRS, CDR2 YFSETQ. The CDR3 contains 12 residues. CDR3 sequence reads: CASSFSNQPQHF. For the CDR3, the DNA is TGCGCCAGCAGCTTTAGCAATCAGCCCCAGCATTTT.

The chain links TRBV9 to TRBJ2-3, with D possibly TRBD1 on 5 matching bases. CDR1 and CDR2 (germline): SGDLS, YYNGEE. The CDR3 is made up of 14 amino acids. With 0 bases removed from V and 6 bases from J, the gap between germline ends came to 11 bases. The CDR3 spells CASSVGNRLDTQYF. DNA for the CDR3: TGTGCCAGCAGCGTAGGGAACAGGTTGGATACGCAGTATTTT. The whole variable domain, filled in from reference TRBV9 and TRBJ2-3, reads DSGVTQTPKHLITATGQRVTLRCSPRSGDLSVYWYQQSLDQGLQFLIQYYNGEERAKGNILERFSAQQFPDLHSELNLSSLELGDSALYFCASSVGNRLDTQYFGPGTRLTVL.

V usage is TRBV3-1 (or the pseudogene TRBV3-2) and J usage is TRBJ1-5; the D gene is possibly TRBD1 (6 bases). V was cut by 1 base and J by 11 bases, with 15 bases left in between. Germline lookup yields CDR1 LGHDT and CDR2 YNNKEL (reference sequence). The CDR3 contains 14 residues. The CDR3 region is CASSQGGGAVAQHF. DNA for the CDR3: TGTGCCAGCAGCCAAGGAGGGGGAGCGGTGGCCCAGCATTTT.

The genes are TRBV12-5 and TRBJ2-5, with D tentatively TRBD2 (5 bases). The CDR3 contains 14 residues. Trimming took 4 bases from V and 5 from J, leaving 14 bases between them. CDR1 and CDR2 (germline): LGHNT, FRNRAP. The CDR3 sequence: CASGSGLWAETQYF. The CDR3 nucleotides read TGTGCTAGTGGTTCTGGACTCTGGGCGGAGACCCAGTACTTC.

The J gene is TRBJ1-4, the V gene TRBV3-1 (or the pseudogene TRBV3-2), with D unresolved. The CDR3 spans 14 residues. Germline-derived CDR1 and CDR2 are LGHDT and YNNKEL (reference sequence). V dropped 4 bases and J dropped 5 bases, with 11 bases sitting between them. CDR3 residues: CASSLRRENEKLFF. The CDR3 DNA reads TGTGCCAGCAGCCTCCGACGGGAAAATGAAAAACTGTTTTTT.

This chain uses TRBV6-2 or TRBV6-3 with TRBJ2-1; no firm D call. The germline V gene has CDR1 MNHEY and CDR2 SVGEGT. This CDR3 comprises 11 residues. The V and J ends lost 4 bases and 7 bases respectively, with 5 bases between them. CDR3 residues: CASSLRNEQFF. The CDR3, as DNA: TGTGCCAGCAGTTTACGAAATGAGCAGTTCTTC.

This chain joins TRBV5-6 and TRBJ2-5; D perhaps matches TRBD1 (6 bases). The germline CDR1 and CDR2 sequences are SGHDT and YYEEEE. CDR3 length equals 18 residues. V dropped 1 base and J dropped 5 bases, with 24 bases sitting between them. CDR3 bases: TGTGCCAGCAGCTTGTCCTGGGGGCGCTTAGGGGTTGGGGAGACCCAGTACTTC. Translating gives CASSLSWGRLGVGETQYF.

The rearrangement links TRBV25-1 to TRBJ2-3; no clear D. CDR3 length: 14 amino acids. In germline, CDR1 is MGHDK, CDR2 SYGVNS. The V end was cut by 3 bases, the J end by 0 bases, with 7 bases between. DNA for the CDR3: TGTGCCAGCAGTGACGTTGGCAGCACAGATACGCAGTATTTT. Its translation is CASSDVGSTDTQYF.

The rearrangement uses TRBV5-1 and TRBJ1-6; 9 nucleotides align to TRBD1. CDR1 is SGHRS, CDR2 YFSETQ, per germline. V shed 4 bases and J 9 bases; nucleotides not matched to a gene: 5. CDR3 length: 14 amino acids. This chain's CDR3 is CASSQMTGGSPLHF. The CDR3 nucleotides read TGCGCCAGCAGCCAGATGACAGGGGGTTCACCCCTCCACTTT.

J is TRBJ2-7 and V is TRBV2, with TRBD1 identical over 9 bases. The germline V gene encodes CDR1 SNHLY and CDR2 FYNNEI. The CDR3 sequence is 20 residues long. J was trimmed by 0 bases and V by 3 bases; bases with no gene match: 18. CDR3 loop: CASSDAAGTGTLWGSYEQYF. CDR3 nucleotides: TGTGCCAGCAGTGATGCGGCCGGGACAGGGACCCTATGGGGCTCCTACGAGCAGTACTTC.

The chain joins TRBV23-1 to TRBJ2-3, with 7 bases aligning to TRBD1. TRBV23-1 is an ORF, with its function uncertain. This CDR3 is built from 14 residues. V lost 2 bases and J lost 4; bases outside the gene matches: 3. In DNA form, the CDR3 reads TGCGCCAGCAGTCAAGGACAGGAGGCAGATACGCAGTATTTT. It is translated as CASSQGQEADTQYF.

The V call is TRBV15, the J call TRBJ1-5; a possible D gene is TRBD1 (5 bases). CDR3 length equals 17 residues. CDR1 LNHNV and CDR2 YYDKDF come from the germline V gene (reference sequence). The germline V and J ends were trimmed by 2 bases and 0 bases, with 14 bases remaining between them. The DNA for the CDR3 is TGTGCCACCAGCAGAATGTCTGGGGGATATAGCAATCAGCCCCAGCATTTT. It is translated as CATSRMSGGYSNQPQHF.

The rearrangement uses TRBV7-2 and TRBJ1-4; a possible D gene is TRBD1 (6 bases). CDR1 SGHTA and CDR2 FQGNSA come from the germline V gene. Trimming stripped 5 bases from V and 14 bases from J, with 21 bases between. The CDR3 loop spans 14 amino acids. The CDR3 here is CASSRGGPGESLFF. The CDR3 DNA reads as TGTGCCAGCAGCCGCGGGGGCCCGGGTGAATCCCTGTTTTTT.

V usage is TRBV2 and J usage is TRBJ1-5; tentatively, D is TRBD1 (5 bases). CDR3 length equals 14 residues. V was clipped by 5 bases and J by 7 bases, with 15 bases between them. The germline V gene has CDR1 SNHLY and CDR2 FYNNEI. The CDR3 sequence is CASSLGWGSQPQHF. Here the CDR3 DNA reads TGTGCCAGCAGTCTGGGCTGGGGCTCCCAGCCCCAGCATTTT.

This clone was seen a single time. The rearrangement joins TRBV30 to TRBJ1-5; D remains ambiguous. V lost 4 bases and J 0 bases, leaving 10 bases between the germline ends. The CDR3 runs to 14 residues. CDR1 and CDR2 from the germline V gene are GTSNPN and SVGIG (reference sequence). CDR3 region: CAWTQPYSNQPQHF. CDR3 sequence (DNA): TGTGCCTGGACCCAGCCCTATAGCAATCAGCCCCAGCATTTT.

This rearrangement joins TRBV29-1 to TRBJ1-2; the D gene is possibly TRBD1 (5 bases). The V end lost 7 bases, the J end lost 8 bases, and 17 bases lay between the germline ends. The CDR3 consists of 12 residues. Germline V gene lookup returns CDR1 SQVTM and CDR2 ANQGSEA. CDR3 in DNA: TGCAGCGGCTCCCGGGACCCGTTGGGCTACACCTTC. Translated: CSGSRDPLGYTF. Full variable domain (outside the CDR3, taken from reference TRBV29-1 and TRBJ1-2): SAVISQKPSRDICQRGTSLTIQCQVDSQVTMMFWYRQQPGQSLTLIATANQGSEATYESGFVIDKFPISRPNLTFSTLTVSNMSPEDSSIYLCSGSRDPLGYTFGSGTRLTVV.

The chain uses TRBV6-5 and TRBJ1-4; 9 bases match TRBD1. The germline CDR1 and CDR2 sequences are MNHEY and SVGAGI. The CDR3 is 14 amino acids. With V trimmed by 10 bases and J by 4 bases, 7 bases remained unmatched. The CDR3 loop is CATAPDRGNEKLFF. CDR3 sequence (DNA): TGTGCCACCGCCCCGGACAGGGGTAATGAAAAACTGTTTTTT.

This chain connects TRBV6-2 or TRBV6-3 to TRBJ2-3; TRBD1 or TRBD2 may be the D gene (5 bases each). There are 13 residues in the CDR3. Between the trimmed V and J ends, which lost 2 bases and 4 bases, there was a span of 7 bases. Germline CDR1 reads MNHEY; CDR2 reads SVGEGT. CDR3 nucleotides: TGTGCCAGCAGTTACGGGGGACCAGATACGCAGTATTTT. Amino acid sequence: CASSYGGPDTQYF.

In its sample, this clone was seen a few times. The rearrangement uses TRBV11-2 and TRBJ1-1; D is unclear. This CDR3 comprises 14 residues. V shed 1 base and J shed 1 base, with 7 bases lying between them. From germline, CDR1 is SGHAT and CDR2 FQNNGV. Here the CDR3 DNA reads TGTGCCAGCAGCTTAGTTCCTGGGAACACTGAAGCTTTCTTT. The encoded protein is CASSLVPGNTEAFF.

In this sample, this clone turned up a few times. The rearrangement joins TRBV2 to TRBJ2-7, with 8 bases lining up with TRBD1. CDR3 length: 15 residues. V lost 1 base to trimming and J lost 5 bases; unmatched junction nucleotides: 7. The V gene's germline CDR1 is SNHLY and CDR2 FYNNEI. The CDR3 loop is CASSEGSGGRNEQYF. In nucleotides, the CDR3 is TGTGCCAGCAGTGAAGGCTCAGGGGGCAGGAACGAGCAGTACTTC.

This clone was picked up one time. The chain has TRBV7-9 and TRBJ2-1; 8 positions match TRBD1. Germline lookup yields CDR1 SEHNR and CDR2 FQNEAQ (reference sequence). The CDR3 totals 12 residues. V shed 5 bases, J shed 14 bases, and the junction held 8 bases outside the gene matches. The CDR3: CASSLGQGWEFF. In DNA form, the CDR3 reads TGTGCCAGCAGCCTAGGACAGGGCTGGGAGTTCTTC.

About this clone itself: Mismatch with germline at one junction end may stem from a read error. The chain joins TRBV15 to TRBJ1-1; D is undetermined. The CDR3 spans 14 residues. Germline-derived CDR1 and CDR2 are LNHNV and YYDKDF (reference sequence). In DNA, the CDR3 is TGTGCCACCAGGAGAGACGGTCTCAACACTGAAGCTTTCTTT. This translates into CATRRDGLNTEAFF.

The CDR3 reads CATSILILGNQPQHF. The CDR3 bases are TGTGCCACCAGCATCCTGATCTTGGGTAATCAGCCCCAGCATTTT. The genes are TRBV15 and TRBJ1-5; no firm D call. Trimming removed 4 bases from V and 4 bases from J, with 14 bases in between. The length of the CDR3 is 15 residues. In germline, CDR1 is LNHNV, CDR2 YYDKDF (reference sequence).

CDR3 in amino acids: CAWRPVGGYQETQYF. DNA for the CDR3: TGTGCCTGGAGGCCCGTGGGGGGGTACCAAGAGACCCAGTACTTC. The chain has TRBV30 and TRBJ2-5; 7 bases map to TRBD2. Looked up from germline, CDR1 is GTSNPN and CDR2 is SVGIG (reference sequence). CDR3 length equals 15 residues. J lost 0 bases, V lost 3 bases, and 7 bases had no gene match.